Below are 30 T cell receptor beta chains sequenced from a single sample in a study of CD8+ T cells in alopecia areata. Sequencing relied on a cDNA template that was reverse transcribed from extracted RNA. TCRdb's table, derived via immunoSEQ multiplex PCR, lists solely in-frame clones and lacks some. Of some 31,000 clones in the sample, about 74% were seen once. Material for sequencing was NKG2D-low CD8+ T cells sorted from blood. The receptor set was obtained from a human donor with alopecia areata.

The chain carries TRBV27 and TRBJ2-1; 9 bases line up with TRBD1. V trimming: 6 bases; J trimming: 2 bases; junction bases outside the gene matches: 8. The germline gives CDR1 MNHEY, CDR2 SMNVEV (reference sequence). This CDR3 comprises 16 residues. The CDR3 DNA reads as TGTGCCAGCAGAAATTATGGGACAGGGACCTACAATGAGCAGTTCTTC. Amino acid sequence: CASRNYGTGTYNEQFF.

The table lists this clone with a few counts. The rearrangement uses TRBV18 and TRBJ2-2; TRBD1 aligns across 8 bases. Germline trimming cut 5 bases from V and 5 bases from J; bases unmatched to any gene: 10. Germline V CDR1 and CDR2: KGHSH, LQKENI. There are 16 residues in the CDR3. The CDR3 coding sequence is TGTGCCAGCTCAACACGAGGGACAGGATCGACCGGGGAGCTGTTTTTT. Residues: CASSTRGTGSTGELFF.

This rearrangement joins TRBV4-2 to TRBJ1-1, with a tentative D call TRBD1 (6 bases). Germline V gives CDR1 LGHNA, CDR2 YNFKEQ. V dropped 6 bases and J dropped 6 bases, with 8 bases sitting between them. The CDR3 is 11 residues long. CDR3 loop: CASRDRSEAFF. The CDR3 DNA reads as TGTGCCAGCAGGGACAGATCTGAAGCTTTCTTT.

The chain carries TRBV30 and TRBJ2-3, with D unresolved. V was cut by 3 bases and J by 7 bases, with 5 bases left in between. CDR1 and CDR2 from the germline V gene are GTSNPN and SVGIG (reference sequence). The CDR3 runs 10 residues. The CDR3 spells CAWSGYTQYF. DNA of the CDR3: TGTGCCTGGAGCGGTTATACGCAGTATTTT.

This rearrangement joins TRBV25-1 to TRBJ2-7; D not resolved. Trimming took off 4 bases at V and 7 bases at J, with 8 bases between the two ends. The CDR3 extends over 11 amino acids. In germline, CDR1 is MGHDK, CDR2 SYGVNS. The CDR3: CASSGLVEQYF. In DNA form, the CDR3 reads TGTGCCAGCAGTGGCCTGGTTGAGCAGTACTTC.

The rearrangement uses TRBV27 and TRBJ2-1; 10 bases match TRBD2. This CDR3 spans 16 amino acids. The V and J ends lost 5 bases and 3 bases, in that order; junction bases with no gene match: 7. Germline V CDR1 and CDR2: MNHEY, SMNVEV (reference sequence). This CDR3 reads CASSPLTSGLYNEQFF. The CDR3 nucleotides are TGTGCCAGCAGTCCCTTGACTAGCGGGCTCTACAATGAGCAGTTCTTC.

CDR3 amino acids: CASSPGTGVWDTQYF. The CDR3 DNA follows: TGTGCCAGCAGCCCCGGGACCGGGGTATGGGATACGCAGTATTTT. The V and J genes are TRBV5-4 and TRBJ2-3; either TRBD1 or TRBD2 may fit D (5 bases each). Germline V CDR1 and CDR2: SGHNT, YYREEE (reference sequence). The CDR3 covers 15 residues. V gave up 4 bases and J gave up 6 bases, with 18 bases separating them.

This chain joins TRBV4-1 and TRBJ2-1; 11 bases agree with TRBD2. With V trimmed by 0 bases and J by 6 bases, 10 bases remained unmatched. There are 18 residues in the CDR3. Germline V gene data show CDR1 as MGHRA and CDR2 as YSYEKL. CDR3 in amino acids: CASSQDRRLAGTSNEQFF. The CDR3 region has the DNA TGCGCCAGCAGCCAAGATCGTAGACTAGCGGGGACTTCCAATGAGCAGTTCTTC.

This chain connects TRBV6-1 to TRBJ1-2; 9 bases map to TRBD1. The germline V gene has CDR1 MNHNS and CDR2 SASEGT. V gave up 5 bases and J gave up 6 bases; unmatched junction bases: 10. This CDR3 comprises 15 residues. This CDR3 reads CASSTDGTGSHGYTF. The CDR3 DNA reads TGTGCCAGCAGTACTGACGGGACAGGGTCCCATGGCTACACCTTC.

The chain uses TRBV5-6 and TRBJ2-3; D ambiguous. From germline, CDR1 is SGHDT and CDR2 YYEEEE. The CDR3 extends over 13 amino acids. Deletions cut 3 bases from V and 0 bases from J, with 5 bases between. This chain's CDR3 is CASSWQSTDTQYF. Here the CDR3 DNA reads TGTGCCAGCAGCTGGCAGAGCACAGATACGCAGTATTTT. Using reference TRBV5-6 and TRBJ2-3 for the parts outside the CDR3, the full variable domain is DAGVTQSPTHLIKTRGQQVTLRCSPKSGHDTVSWYQQALGQGPQFIFQYYEEEERQRGNFPDRFSGHQFPNYSSELNVNALLLGDSALYLCASSWQSTDTQYFGPGTRLTVL.

The genes are TRBV29-1 and TRBJ2-5, with 9 positions matching TRBD2. Gene TRBJ2-7 matches the end of the DNA better, so the J call may be wrong. CDR3 length: 15 residues. Germline lookup yields CDR1 SQVTM and CDR2 ANQGSEA. The CDR3, as DNA: TGCAGCGTTGAATCTGGGGGTAGCGGGAGCTACGAGCAGTACTTC. Encoded protein: CSVESGGSGSYEQYF.

The CDR3 region is CASSQEQGVRNEQFF. The CDR3 nucleotides read TGCGCCAGCAGCCAAGAACAGGGGGTAAGAAATGAGCAGTTCTTC. The genes are TRBV4-3 and TRBJ2-1, with TRBD1 matching over 8 bases. J lost 7 bases, V lost 0 bases, and 5 bases had no gene match. The CDR3 totals 15 residues. Germline V CDR1 and CDR2: LGHNA, YSLEER.

This clone was observed once. The junction does not match germline at one end; this may be a read error. The chain links TRBV6-1 to TRBJ2-5, with TRBD1 matching 8 bases. CDR1 and CDR2 (germline): MNHNS, SASEGT. The CDR3 consists of 14 residues. CDR3 in amino acids: CASTFGQGQEAQYF. Here the CDR3 DNA reads TGTGCCAGCACTTTTGGACAGGGACAAGAGGCCCAGTACTTC.

V and J are TRBV27 and TRBJ2-7; either TRBD1 or TRBD2 may supply D (5 bases each). Looked up from germline, CDR1 is MNHEY and CDR2 is SMNVEV (reference sequence). This CDR3 region has 13 residues. The V end was cut by 5 bases, the J end by 3 bases, with 11 bases between. The CDR3 protein is CASSPGTIYEQYF. The CDR3 nucleotides are TGTGCCAGCAGTCCGGGGACCATCTACGAGCAGTACTTC.

J is TRBJ1-2 and V is TRBV5-1; D ambiguous. Looked up from germline, CDR1 is SGHRS and CDR2 is YFSETQ. The CDR3 loop spans 13 amino acids. The V and J ends lost 1 base and 4 bases respectively, with 8 bases between them. The DNA of the CDR3 is TGCGCCAGCAGCTTGAATAGGGTCTATGGCTACACCTTC. It yields the protein CASSLNRVYGYTF.

This clone was picked up one time. This chain links TRBV4-3 with TRBJ1-1, with 7 bases lining up with TRBD1. Germline V CDR1 and CDR2: LGHNA, YSLEER. V was pared by 0 bases and J by 2 bases, with 6 bases of the junction left unmatched. This CDR3 region has 16 residues. The CDR3 sequence: CASSQEAGQINTEAFF. CDR3 DNA sequence: TGCGCCAGCAGCCAAGAGGCGGGACAGATTAACACTGAAGCTTTCTTT.

This chain links TRBV25-1 with TRBJ2-5; D is perhaps TRBD2 (6 bases). V was cut by 1 base and J by 4 bases, with 10 bases left in between. Germline V gene lookup returns CDR1 MGHDK and CDR2 SYGVNS. There are 14 residues in the CDR3. This CDR3 is CASSEWGERETQYF. The CDR3 coding sequence is TGTGCCAGCAGTGAATGGGGGGAGCGAGAGACCCAGTACTTC.

The chain combines TRBV6-6 with TRBJ1-1; 7 bases agree with TRBD1. Germline trimming cut 5 bases from V and 5 bases from J; bases unmatched to any gene: 11. CDR3 length: 15 amino acids. Germline CDR1 and CDR2: MNHNY and SVGAGI (reference sequence). This CDR3 reads CASSRQIDRATEAFF. For the CDR3, the DNA is TGTGCCAGCAGTCGTCAAATCGACAGGGCTACTGAAGCTTTCTTT.

CDR3 nucleotide sequence: TGTGCCAGCAGCCAACCCCCGACCCTTCAGGGGGCGGACACTGAAGCTTTCTTT. Protein product: CASSQPPTLQGADTEAFF. The gene calls are TRBV4-2 and TRBJ1-1, with 8 bases that match TRBD1. The CDR3 runs 18 residues. V trimming: 2 bases; J trimming: 3 bases; junction bases outside the gene matches: 14. Germline V CDR1 and CDR2: LGHNA, YNFKEQ.

This rearrangement joins TRBV27 to TRBJ2-1; D gene uncertain. This CDR3 contains 14 residues. V was shortened by 7 bases and J by 4 bases, with 14 bases between the two germline ends. Looked up from germline, CDR1 is MNHEY and CDR2 is SMNVEV (reference sequence). The CDR3: CASTSTAYYNEQFF. DNA for the CDR3: TGTGCCAGCACCTCAACGGCTTATTACAATGAGCAGTTCTTC.

The table lists this clone with a few counts. The chain employs TRBV6-5 and TRBJ2-5, with 10 bases aligning to TRBD1. The germline CDR1 and CDR2 sequences are MNHEY and SVGAGI. V was pared by 0 bases and J by 4 bases, with 2 bases of the junction left unmatched. CDR3 length: 15 residues. CDR3 DNA: TGTGCCAGCAGTTACTCGACAGGGGGCGCAGAGACCCAGTACTTC. This codes for CASSYSTGGAETQYF.

Within the sample, this clone is medium-sized. The rearrangement joins TRBV7-9 to TRBJ2-7; D might be TRBD1 (6 bases). The V and J ends lost 4 bases and 5 bases respectively, with 9 bases between them. Germline V gene sequence: CDR1 SEHNR, CDR2 FQNEAQ (reference sequence). This CDR3 spans 12 amino acids. CDR3 sequence (DNA): TGTGCCAGCAGCTCAACAGGGAACGAGCAGTACTTC. Translation: CASSSTGNEQYF.

The rearrangement links TRBV27 to TRBJ2-7, with D possibly matching TRBD1 (7 bases). V lost 7 bases and J 3 bases, leaving 13 bases between the germline ends. This CDR3 region has 13 residues. The germline CDR1 and CDR2 sequences are MNHEY and SMNVEV (reference sequence). The CDR3 reads CASTGGGVYEQYF. DNA of the CDR3: TGTGCCAGCACTGGAGGGGGCGTCTACGAGCAGTACTTC.

V and J are TRBV29-1 and TRBJ2-1; TRBD2 might be the D (5 bases). Germline V gene data show CDR1 as SQVTM and CDR2 as ANQGSEA. This CDR3 contains 14 residues. Deletions cut 2 bases from V and 4 bases from J, with 12 bases between. The CDR3 region has the DNA TGCAGCGTTGAATGGGGAGTCGGGTACAATGAGCAGTTCTTC. Residues: CSVEWGVGYNEQFF.

This sequence joins TRBV29-1 and TRBJ2-3; 8 bases fit TRBD2. The CDR3 spans 14 residues. J gave up 3 bases and V 6 bases, and 8 bases lay outside the gene matches. Looked up from germline, CDR1 is SQVTM and CDR2 is ANQGSEA. The CDR3 DNA is TGCAGCGTCCCTCCCCGGGAGGGGACAGATACGCAGTATTTT. It encodes CSVPPREGTDTQYF.

V usage is TRBV4-1 and J usage is TRBJ1-5, with D unclear. From germline, CDR1 is MGHRA and CDR2 YSYEKL. The CDR3 contains 14 residues. V lost 0 bases and J lost 0, with 3 bases in between. The CDR3 is CASSQESSNQPQHF. The CDR3 DNA sequence: TGCGCCAGCAGCCAAGAGTCTAGCAATCAGCCCCAGCATTTT.

This sequence joins TRBV5-6 and TRBJ1-1, with TRBD1 matching 9 bases. V trimming: 3 bases; J trimming: 2 bases; junction bases outside the gene matches: 11. Germline V gives CDR1 SGHDT, CDR2 YYEEEE. The CDR3 spans 17 residues. The CDR3 spells CASSSIGQGSRNTEAFF. For the CDR3, the DNA is TGTGCCAGCAGCTCGATCGGACAGGGGTCAAGAAACACTGAAGCTTTCTTT.

This rearrangement joins TRBV7-8 to TRBJ2-5; 12 bases agree with TRBD2. Per the germline V gene, CDR1 is SGHVS and CDR2 is FQNEAQ. CDR3 length: 14 residues. Germline trimming cut 5 bases from V and 5 bases from J; bases unmatched to any gene: 3. In nucleotides, the CDR3 is TGTGCCAGCAGCCGACTAGCGGGAGATGAGACCCAGTACTTC. It codes for CASSRLAGDETQYF.

Comments on this clone: Other DNA sequences from this sample encode an identical CDR3 as well. The chain uses TRBV20-1 and TRBJ2-1; D remains unclear. Trimming pared 1 base from V and 4 bases from J, leaving 2 bases between. Germline CDR1 reads DFQATT; CDR2 reads SNEGSKA (reference sequence). The CDR3 extends over 11 amino acids. As DNA, the CDR3 is TGCAGTGCTAGAGTTTACAATGAGCAGTTCTTC. Translating it yields CSARVYNEQFF.

V is TRBV19 and J is TRBJ2-1; D might be TRBD2 (6 bases). V was clipped by 5 bases and J by 6 bases, with 11 bases between them. Germline CDR1 and CDR2: LNHDA and SQIVND (reference sequence). The CDR3 totals 13 residues. CDR3 nucleotides: TGTGCCAGTAGTGCGGGGTGGGCCAATGAGCAGTTCTTC. Protein product: CASSAGWANEQFF.